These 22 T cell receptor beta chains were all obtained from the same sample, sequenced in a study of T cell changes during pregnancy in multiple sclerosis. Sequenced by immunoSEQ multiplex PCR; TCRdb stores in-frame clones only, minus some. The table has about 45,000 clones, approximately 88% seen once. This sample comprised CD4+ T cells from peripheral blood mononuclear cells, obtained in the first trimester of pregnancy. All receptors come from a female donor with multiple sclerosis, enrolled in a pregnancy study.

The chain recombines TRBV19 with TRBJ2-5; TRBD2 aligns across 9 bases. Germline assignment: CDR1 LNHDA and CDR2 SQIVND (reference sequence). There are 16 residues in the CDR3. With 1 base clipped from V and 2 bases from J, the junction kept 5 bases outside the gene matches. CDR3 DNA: TGTGCCAGTAGTATAGGGGGACTAGCCGCACAAGAGACCCAGTACTTC. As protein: CASSIGGLAAQETQYF.

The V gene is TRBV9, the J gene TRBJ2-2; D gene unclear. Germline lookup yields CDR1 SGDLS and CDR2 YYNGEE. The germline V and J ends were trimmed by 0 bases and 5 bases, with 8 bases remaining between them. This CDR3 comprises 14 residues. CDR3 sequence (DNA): TGTGCCAGCAGCGTAGTTTCACAGACCGGGGAGCTGTTTTTT. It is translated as CASSVVSQTGELFF.

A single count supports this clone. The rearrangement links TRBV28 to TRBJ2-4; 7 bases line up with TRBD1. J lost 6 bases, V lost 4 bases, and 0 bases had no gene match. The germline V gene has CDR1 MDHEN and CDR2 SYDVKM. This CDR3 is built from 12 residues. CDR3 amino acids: CASSYRGNIQYF. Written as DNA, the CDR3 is TGTGCCAGCAGTTACAGGGGAAACATTCAGTACTTC.

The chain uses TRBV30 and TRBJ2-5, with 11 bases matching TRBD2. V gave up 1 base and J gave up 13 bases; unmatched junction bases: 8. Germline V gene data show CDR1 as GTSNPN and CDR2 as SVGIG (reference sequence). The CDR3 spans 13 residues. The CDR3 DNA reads TGTGCCTGGAGTGCCGGGACTAGCGGCCCTCGGTACTTC. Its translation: CAWSAGTSGPRYF. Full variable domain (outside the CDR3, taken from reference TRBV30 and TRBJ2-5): SQTIHQWPATLVQPVGSPLSLECTVEGTSNPNLYWYRQAAGRGLQLLFYSVGIGQISSEVPQNLSASRPQDRQFILSSKKLLLSDSGFYLCAWSAGTSGPRYFGPGTRLLVL.

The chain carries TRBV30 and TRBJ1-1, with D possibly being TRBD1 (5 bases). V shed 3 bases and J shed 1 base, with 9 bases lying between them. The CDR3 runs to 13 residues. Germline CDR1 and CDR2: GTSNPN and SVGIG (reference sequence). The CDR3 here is CAWSETGNTEAFF. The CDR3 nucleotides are TGTGCCTGGAGCGAAACAGGGAACACTGAAGCTTTCTTT.

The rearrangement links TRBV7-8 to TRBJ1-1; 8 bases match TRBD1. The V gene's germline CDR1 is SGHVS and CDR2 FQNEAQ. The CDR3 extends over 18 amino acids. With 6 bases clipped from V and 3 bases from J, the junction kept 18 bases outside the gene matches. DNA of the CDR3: TGTGCCAGCAGGCCAGACCAACAGGGGGTTCTTGTTCACACTGAAGCTTTCTTT. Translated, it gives CASRPDQQGVLVHTEAFF.

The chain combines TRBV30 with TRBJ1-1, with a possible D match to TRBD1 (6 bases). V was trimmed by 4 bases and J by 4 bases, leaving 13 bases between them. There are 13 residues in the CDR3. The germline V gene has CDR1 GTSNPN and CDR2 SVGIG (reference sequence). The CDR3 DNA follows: TGTGCCTGGATTCAGGGGTCGGGCACTGAAGCTTTCTTT. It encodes CAWIQGSGTEAFF.

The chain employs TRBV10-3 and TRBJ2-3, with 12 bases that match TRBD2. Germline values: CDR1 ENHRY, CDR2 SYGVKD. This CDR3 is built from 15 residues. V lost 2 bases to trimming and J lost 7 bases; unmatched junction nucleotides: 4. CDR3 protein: CAISEPGTSGHTQYF. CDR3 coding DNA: TGTGCCATCAGTGAGCCCGGGACTAGCGGGCATACGCAGTATTTT.

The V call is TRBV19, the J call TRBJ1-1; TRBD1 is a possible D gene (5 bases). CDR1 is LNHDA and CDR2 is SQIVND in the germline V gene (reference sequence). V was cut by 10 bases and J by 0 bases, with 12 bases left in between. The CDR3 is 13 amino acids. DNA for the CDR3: TGTGCCACTCGAACAGGAGTGAACACTGAAGCTTTCTTT. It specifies CATRTGVNTEAFF.

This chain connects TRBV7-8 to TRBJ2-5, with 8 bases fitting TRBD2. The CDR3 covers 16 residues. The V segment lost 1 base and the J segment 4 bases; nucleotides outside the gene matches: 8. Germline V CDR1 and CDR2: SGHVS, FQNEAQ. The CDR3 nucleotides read TGTGCCAGCAGCTTAGGGGTTAGCGGGATATTAGAGACCCAGTACTTC. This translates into CASSLGVSGILETQYF.

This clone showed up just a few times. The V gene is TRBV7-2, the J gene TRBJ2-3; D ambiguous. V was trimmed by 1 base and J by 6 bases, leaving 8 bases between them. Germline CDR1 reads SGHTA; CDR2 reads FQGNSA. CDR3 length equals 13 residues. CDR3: CASSLVLRDTQYF. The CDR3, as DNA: TGTGCCAGCAGCTTAGTATTGCGGGATACGCAGTATTTT.

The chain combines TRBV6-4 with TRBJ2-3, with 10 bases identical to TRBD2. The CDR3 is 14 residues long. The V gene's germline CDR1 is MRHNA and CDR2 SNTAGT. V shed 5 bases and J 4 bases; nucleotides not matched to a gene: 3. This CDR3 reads CASSPSGSPDTQYF. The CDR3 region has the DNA TGTGCCAGCAGTCCTAGCGGGAGTCCAGATACGCAGTATTTT.

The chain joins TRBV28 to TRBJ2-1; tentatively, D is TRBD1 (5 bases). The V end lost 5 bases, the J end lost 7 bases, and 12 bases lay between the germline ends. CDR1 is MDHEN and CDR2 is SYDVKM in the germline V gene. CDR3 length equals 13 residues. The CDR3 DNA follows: TGTGCCAGCAGTCCAGGGAATCCGAATGAGCAGTTCTTC. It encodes CASSPGNPNEQFF.

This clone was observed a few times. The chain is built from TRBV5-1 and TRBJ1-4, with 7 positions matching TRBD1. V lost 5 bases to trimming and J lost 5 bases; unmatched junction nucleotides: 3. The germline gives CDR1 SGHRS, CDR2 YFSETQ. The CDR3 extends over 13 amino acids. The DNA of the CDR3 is TGCGCCAGCAGGGGACAGCTAAATGAAAAACTGTTTTTT. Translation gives CASRGQLNEKLFF.

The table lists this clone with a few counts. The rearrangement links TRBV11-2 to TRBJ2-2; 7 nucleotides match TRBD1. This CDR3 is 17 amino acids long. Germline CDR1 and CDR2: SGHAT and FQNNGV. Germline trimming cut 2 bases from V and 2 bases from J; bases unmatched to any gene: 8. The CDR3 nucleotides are TGTGCCAGCAGCTTAAGACCGGGACAGACTAACACCGGGGAGCTGTTTTTT. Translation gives CASSLRPGQTNTGELFF.

The CDR3 is CASSTIYRGPEAFF. CDR3 in DNA: TGTGCCAGCAGTACCATCTATAGGGGCCCTGAAGCTTTCTTT. The chain is built from TRBV27 and TRBJ1-1, with D perhaps matching TRBD1 (5 bases). CDR3 length: 14 residues. Germline V CDR1 and CDR2: MNHEY, SMNVEV (reference sequence). With 5 bases removed from V and 6 bases from J, the gap between germline ends came to 16 bases.

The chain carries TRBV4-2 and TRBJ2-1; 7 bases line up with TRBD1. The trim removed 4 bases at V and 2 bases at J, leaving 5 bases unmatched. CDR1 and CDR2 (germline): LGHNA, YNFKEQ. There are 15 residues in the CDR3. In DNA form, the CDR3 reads TGTGCCAGCAGCCCCGGACAGGCTACCTACAATGAGCAGTTCTTC. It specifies CASSPGQATYNEQFF.

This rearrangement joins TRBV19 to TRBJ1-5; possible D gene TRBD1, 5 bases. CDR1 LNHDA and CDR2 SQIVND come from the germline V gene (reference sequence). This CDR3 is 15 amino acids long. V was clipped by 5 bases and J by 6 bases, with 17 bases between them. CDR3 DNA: TGTGCCAGTAGTGAGGCCGGGCTGGGGGGTCAGCCCCAGCATTTT. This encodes CASSEAGLGGQPQHF. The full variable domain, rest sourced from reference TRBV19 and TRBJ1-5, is DGGITQSPKYLFRKEGQNVTLSCEQNLNHDAMYWYRQDPGQGLRLIYYSQIVNDFQKGDIAEGYSVSREKKESFPLTVTSAQKNPTAFYLCASSEAGLGGQPQHFGDGTRLSIL.

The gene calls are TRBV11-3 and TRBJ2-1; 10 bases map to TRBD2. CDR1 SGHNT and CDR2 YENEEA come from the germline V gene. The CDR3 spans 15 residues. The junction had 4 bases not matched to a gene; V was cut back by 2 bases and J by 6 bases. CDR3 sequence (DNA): TGTGCCAGCAGCTTATCACTAGCGGGAAGCAATGAGCAGTTCTTC. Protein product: CASSLSLAGSNEQFF.

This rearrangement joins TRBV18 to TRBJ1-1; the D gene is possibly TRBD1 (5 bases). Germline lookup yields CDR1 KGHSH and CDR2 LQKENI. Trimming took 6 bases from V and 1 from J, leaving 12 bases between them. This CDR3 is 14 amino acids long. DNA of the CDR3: TGTGCCAGCTCGCCCAGGGAGGGGAACACTGAAGCTTTCTTT. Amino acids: CASSPREGNTEAFF.

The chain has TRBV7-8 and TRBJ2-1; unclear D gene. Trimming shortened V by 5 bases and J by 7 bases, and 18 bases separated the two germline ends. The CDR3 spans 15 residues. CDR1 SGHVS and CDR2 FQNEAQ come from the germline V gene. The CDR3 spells CASSPRLDGRNEQFF. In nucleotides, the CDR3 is TGTGCCAGCAGCCCTCGTTTAGATGGGCGAAATGAGCAGTTCTTC. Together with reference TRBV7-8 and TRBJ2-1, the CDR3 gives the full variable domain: GAGVSQSPRYKVAKRGQDVALRCDPISGHVSLFWYQQALGQGPEFLTYFQNEAQLDKSGLPSDRFFAERPEGSVSTLKIQRTQQEDSAVYLCASSPRLDGRNEQFFGPGTRLTVL.

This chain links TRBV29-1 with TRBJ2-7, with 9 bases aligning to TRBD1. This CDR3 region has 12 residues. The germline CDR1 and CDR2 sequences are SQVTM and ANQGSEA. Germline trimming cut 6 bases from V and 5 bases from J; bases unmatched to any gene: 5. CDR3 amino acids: CSVNRGPDEQYF. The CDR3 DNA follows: TGCAGCGTGAACAGGGGGCCGGACGAGCAGTACTTC.